The next 7 T cell receptor beta chains were all read from a single sample in a study of T cell responses to AZD1222 COVID-19 vaccine. Assay used: immunoSEQ multiplex PCR; TCRdb lists only in-frame clones, some missing. The sample holds tens of thousands of clones, roughly 89% seen once. The sample was peripheral blood, taken on day 0 of AZD1222 vaccination. These receptors were obtained from an adult in good health.

This clone was seen only a few times. The chain carries TRBV7-8 and TRBJ1-2; D is ambiguous. This CDR3 is built from 12 residues. With 1 base removed from V and 4 bases from J, the gap between germline ends came to 4 bases. CDR1 is SGHVS, CDR2 FQNEAQ, per germline. Written as DNA, the CDR3 is TGTGCCAGCAGCTTAGGTTCCTATGGCTACACCTTC. It specifies CASSLGSYGYTF.

This clone has only a few counts. J is TRBJ1-5 and V is TRBV19; D is undetermined. Germline V gives CDR1 LNHDA, CDR2 SQIVND (reference sequence). The CDR3 is 12 amino acids. V lost 4 bases to trimming and J lost 9 bases, with 10 bases between them. CDR3 DNA: TGTGCCAGTAGTACTGGCGGGAGGCCCCAGCATTTT. Translating gives CASSTGGRPQHF.

This clone was seen a handful of times. The chain uses TRBV3-1 (or the pseudogene TRBV3-2) and TRBJ2-2, with 8 bases fitting TRBD2. CDR3 length: 16 amino acids. The junction had 6 bases not matched to a gene; V was cut back by 1 base and J by 5 bases. Germline lookup yields CDR1 LGHDT and CDR2 YNNKEL (reference sequence). In DNA form, the CDR3 reads TGTGCCAGCAGCCAAGTACTAGCGGTGCATACCGGGGAGCTGTTTTTT. It translates to CASSQVLAVHTGELFF.

This chain links TRBV13 with TRBJ1-2; D gene ambiguous. CDR1 and CDR2 from the germline V gene are PRHDT and FYEKMQ (reference sequence). The ends were cut back, 2 bases at V and 1 base at J, with 8 bases in the middle. The CDR3 has 14 residues. The CDR3 region is CASSLLADNYGYTF. CDR3 in DNA: TGTGCCAGCAGCTTACTGGCAGATAACTATGGCTACACCTTC. Complete variable domain (other parts from reference TRBV13 and TRBJ1-2): AAGVIQSPRHLIKEKRETATLKCYPIPRHDTVYWYQQGPGQDPQFLISFYEKMQSDKGSIPDRFSAQQFSDYHSELNMSSLELGDSALYFCASSLLADNYGYTFGSGTRLTVV.

The chain employs TRBV2 and TRBJ2-2; D is perhaps TRBD1 or TRBD2 (6 bases each). The CDR3 sequence is 15 residues long. CDR1 SNHLY and CDR2 FYNNEI come from the germline V gene. Trimming left V 8 bases short and J 2 bases short, with 15 bases between. The CDR3 DNA is TGTGCCAGCGCTGCTCCGGGGGCCAACACCGGGGAGCTGTTTTTT. Amino acid sequence: CASAAPGANTGELFF.

The CDR3 DNA reads as TGTGCCAGCAGCGTAGGGGGAGGTACGGGAAATGAAAAACTGTTTTTT. Protein sequence: CASSVGGGTGNEKLFF. The chain uses TRBV9 and TRBJ1-4; D is unresolved. V dropped 0 bases and J dropped 5 bases, with 14 bases sitting between them. Germline CDR1 is SGDLS and CDR2 is YYNGEE. CDR3 length equals 16 residues.

The V call is TRBV10-1, the J call TRBJ2-1, with 11 bases that match TRBD2. The CDR3 spans 14 residues. CDR1 and CDR2 (germline): WNHNN, SYGVQD (reference sequence). V shed 8 bases, J shed 6 bases, and the junction held 6 bases outside the gene matches. CDR3 residues: CASGETSGVNEQFF. The CDR3 DNA follows: TGCGCCAGCGGAGAGACTAGCGGGGTCAATGAGCAGTTCTTC.